This TCR beta chain was captured in a study of blood T cell repertoires in COVID-19. Across the study: Material from acute and convalescent COVID-19 was sourced from the United States, Italy and Spain.

This clone was recorded once. The study counted Cohort 3 donors as recovered given two negative PCRs, clearance, or symptom resolution. Between the trimmed V and J ends, which lost 0 bases and 1 base, there was a span of 21 bases. This CDR3 is built from 19 residues. CDR1 and CDR2 from the germline V gene are SGHRS and YFSETQ. Sequenced by immunoSEQ multiplex PCR; TCRdb stores in-frame clones only, minus some. This table holds hundreds of thousands of clones, approximately 90% found once. The chain links TRBV5-1 to TRBJ2-3; TRBD2 is a possible D gene (6 bases). This clonotype was sampled from a man aged 25 to 40 who had recovered from COVID-19. Sequencing input: PBMCs or T cells enriched from blood (not recorded which). The CDR3 coding sequence is TGCGCCAGCAGCTTGGCCTTAGCGGAGGCTACCTCCCGCACAGATACGCAGTATTTT. Translating it yields CASSLALAEATSRTDTQYF.